A single sample is the source of the 4 T cell receptor beta chains below, sequenced in a study of Ad26.COV2.S vaccination and SARS-CoV-2 variants (dated by TCRdb to the early 2020s). The treatment or condition label on this specimen signifies: over 15 received Ad26.COV2.S at low or high dose, single or two shots; five or six received placebo; per-sample allocation not given. Repertoires of vaccine and placebo recipients were sequenced from samples collected on day 63 after the first injection. Library preparation employed the immunoSEQ multiplex PCR assay. TCRdb took this table from immuneACCESS and kept in-frame rearrangements with V and J called. Such tables lack part of the clones; where checked against another copy, unresolved V genes explain under half of the gap, and the rest is unexplained. Across this sample there are more than 300,000 clones, with around 83% seen only once. The biggest ten clones account for 1.5% to 2.5% of the sample.

The sequenced sample was peripheral blood, obtained in a trial of Ad26.COV2.S vaccine versus placebo. These receptors came from a person between 18 and 59 years old who received the Ad26.COV2.S COVID-19 vaccine or a placebo.

V and J are TRBV5-1 and TRBJ1-4, with 10 positions matching TRBD1. J was trimmed by 4 bases and V by 0 bases; bases with no gene match: 3. Germline lookup yields CDR1 SGHRS and CDR2 YFSETQ. The CDR3 consists of 16 residues. The CDR3 DNA sequence: TGCGCCAGCAGCTTGGGACAGGGGGCGGGTAATGAAAAACTGTTTTTT. Its translation: CASSLGQGAGNEKLFF.

This rearrangement joins TRBV29-1 to TRBJ2-7; D may be TRBD1 (5 bases). The CDR3 has 12 residues. Germline V CDR1 and CDR2: SQVTM, ANQGSEA. Trimming shortened V by 4 bases and J by 2 bases, and 9 bases separated the two germline ends. CDR3 in amino acids: CSVVRETYEQYF. The CDR3 region has the DNA TGCAGCGTTGTCAGGGAAACCTACGAGCAGTACTTC.

This clone was seen repeatedly, ten times or more. The rearrangement links TRBV5-4 to TRBJ2-1; 11 positions agree with TRBD2. This CDR3 region has 19 residues. V lost 4 bases and J lost 3; bases outside the gene matches: 15. Germline assignment: CDR1 SGHNT and CDR2 YYREEE (reference sequence). The CDR3 sequence is CASSTTGGTSGRGYNEQFF. The CDR3 DNA is TGTGCCAGCAGCACTACAGGGGGGACTAGCGGAAGGGGCTACAATGAGCAGTTCTTC.

V and J are TRBV6-7 and TRBJ1-6; D might be TRBD1 (5 bases). TRBV6-7 is an ORF, and what it does is uncertain. This CDR3 comprises 18 residues. The germline V and J ends were trimmed by 2 bases and 9 bases, with 23 bases remaining between them. The CDR3 sequence is CASSYPKPIAGSASPLHF. In DNA form, the CDR3 reads TGTGCCAGCAGTTACCCGAAACCCATCGCAGGGTCCGCTTCACCCCTCCACTTT.